The rows below give T cell receptor beta chains drawn from one sample of a study of PD-1 blockade in classical Hodgkin lymphoma. TCRdb's copy holds only in-frame clones and misses some; the assay was immunoSEQ multiplex PCR. The data contain 7,000 or so clones, about 76% of them singletons. The material sequenced was peripheral blood mononuclear cells (PBMCs), taken before the second cycle of nivolumab. These receptors were taken from a human donor with classical Hodgkin lymphoma. The CDR3 runs from the conserved cysteine through the conserved F or W. A D gene is named only where the DNA matches it firmly. Rows may omit the clone size; those that give it use once, few, many or a size class.

CDR3 DNA	CDR3 protein	D gene	V gene	clone size	J gene
TGTGCCACCTCCCCGGAGTCTAACTATGGCTACACCTTC	CATSPESNYGYTF	NA	TRBV7-8	NA	TRBJ1-2
TGCGCCAGCAGCTTGGTGCTGGGGGGCTATGGCTACACCTTC	CASSLVLGGYGYTF	NA	TRBV5-1	once	TRBJ1-2
TGCGCCAGCAGCCACCTTAATGAAAAACTGTTTTTT	CASSHLNEKLFF	NA	TRBV4-1	medium-sized	TRBJ1-4
TGTGCCAGCAGCGAGGGACAGGCTCTATATGGCTACACCTTC	CASSEGQALYGYTF	TRBD1	TRBV7-2	NA	TRBJ1-2
TGTGCCAGCAGTGAAGCGGGAGGACATCACCAAGAGACCCAGTACTTC	CASSEAGGHHQETQYF	TRBD2	TRBV25-1	once	TRBJ2-5
TGTGCCAGCAGCGGTACCGGGCTGGGGGGCCACGAGCAGTACTTC	CASSGTGLGGHEQYF	NA	TRBV6-6	NA	TRBJ2-7
TGTGCCAGCAGCTTGGTGGGCGGGGGGGCCTACAATGAGCAGTTCTTC	CASSLVGGGAYNEQFF	TRBD2	TRBV5-4	NA	TRBJ2-1
TGTGCCAGTAGCGACAGGGGAAGCAATTCACCCCTCCACTTT	CASSDRGSNSPLHF	TRBD1	TRBV19	NA	TRBJ1-6
TGTGCCAGCAGCTTAGCGGGGGGCTTCACAGATACGCAGTATTTT	CASSLAGGFTDTQYF	NA	TRBV7-9	NA	TRBJ2-3
TGTGCCATCCAAAAGACTCCCCAGGTAGAGACCCAGTACTTC	CAIQKTPQVETQYF	NA	TRBV7-2	NA	TRBJ2-5
TGCGCCAGCAGCTTGGTGAGCGGTGCAACTAATGAAAAACTGTTTTTT	CASSLVSGATNEKLFF	NA	TRBV5-1	NA	TRBJ1-4
TGTGCCAGTAGTATAGATGGTCGGCGGACCAACTATGGCTACACCTTC	CASSIDGRRTNYGYTF	NA	TRBV19	few	TRBJ1-2
TGTGCCAGCAGCTTAGCGGGTCGGGCCACCGGGGAGCTGTTTTTT	CASSLAGRATGELFF	NA	TRBV11-2	NA	TRBJ2-2
TGTGCCAGCAGTTTATTCGGGCAGGGAGGCTACGAGCAGTACTTC	CASSLFGQGGYEQYF	NA	TRBV27	NA	TRBJ2-7
TGTGCCAGCAGTGAACAGGGTAGGAACACTGAAGCTTTCTTT	CASSEQGRNTEAFF	NA	TRBV6-1	NA	TRBJ1-1
TGTGCCAGCAGCTTACTAGCGGGGGGGCCGGTGGACGGGGAGCTGTTTTTT	CASSLLAGGPVDGELFF	TRBD2	TRBV5-6	NA	TRBJ2-2
TGTGCCATCAGTGGGGACAGGGGGTTCACTAGCACAGATACGCAGTATTTT	CAISGDRGFTSTDTQYF	TRBD1	TRBV10-3	NA	TRBJ2-3
TGTGCCAGCAGCCAAGAACAGAGCCTTTGGGGCAATGAGCAGTTCTTC	CASSQEQSLWGNEQFF	NA	TRBV7-6	NA	TRBJ2-1
TGTGCCAGCACCTCCCCCGTCGGGAGGGCCTCTAAGGGCTACGAGCAGTACTTC	CASTSPVGRASKGYEQYF	NA	TRBV21-1	NA	TRBJ2-7
TGTGCCAGCAGTGATGGGGCAGGAGGCTATAATTCACCCCTCCACTTT	CASSDGAGGYNSPLHF	NA	TRBV2	few	TRBJ1-6
TGTGCAAGTCGCTTAGGGCCCATAGAAAAACTCCACTACAGGGATGATGAGCAGTTCTTC	CASRLGPIEKLHYRDDEQFF	NA	TRBV12-2	few	TRBJ2-1
TGTGCCAGCAGTAGGCTAACGGGGGGGGAAAAACTGTTTTTT	CASSRLTGGEKLFF	NA	TRBV27	NA	TRBJ1-4
TGTGCCAGCAGGCAAGGACAGGGGGGACAAGAGACCCAGTACTTC	CASRQGQGGQETQYF	TRBD1	TRBV6-6	NA	TRBJ2-5
TGTGCCAGCAGCGCCCGACAGGGGTACACAGATACGCAGTATTTT	CASSARQGYTDTQYF	TRBD1	TRBV4-2	NA	TRBJ2-3
TGCGCCAGCGGAGACAGGGGAACCTACGAGCAGTACTTC	CASGDRGTYEQYF	TRBD1	TRBV5-1	NA	TRBJ2-7
TGTGCCAGCGGTTGGGACACTGAAGCTTTCTTT	CASGWDTEAFF	NA	TRBV5-8	NA	TRBJ1-1
TGTGCCAGCAGCTTAAAGGGACAATCCGGAAACACCATATATTTT	CASSLKGQSGNTIYF	NA	TRBV7-2	NA	TRBJ1-3
TGTGCCAGCTCACCACAGGGACAGGGACAGAATGAGCAGTTCTTC	CASSPQGQGQNEQFF	TRBD1	TRBV18	NA	TRBJ2-1
TGTGCCAGCAGCTTAGGCACAGCCTACGAGCAGTACTTC	CASSLGTAYEQYF	NA	TRBV7-9	NA	TRBJ2-7
TGTGCCAGTAGTATAGGGGCTAGCGGGGCAGCCAATGAGCAGTTCTTC	CASSIGASGAANEQFF	TRBD2	TRBV19	NA	TRBJ2-1
TGTGCCAGCAGTACTCAGAATTACCCGTTCGGGACAGGGGCTCGCGAGCAGTACTTC	CASSTQNYPFGTGAREQYF	TRBD1	TRBV28	NA	TRBJ2-7
TGTGCCAGCAGCACGGACGTGGGAGGGGCTGGCGGGGAGCTGTTTTTT	CASSTDVGGAGGELFF	TRBD2	TRBV7-9	NA	TRBJ2-2
TGTGCCAGCCCCCCCCCGGGGGGATTGACTGAAGCTTTCTTT	CASPPPGGLTEAFF	NA	TRBV28	NA	TRBJ1-1
TGTGCCAGCAGCGCCCTTACATCGGGGGGCAATCAGCCCCAGCATTTT	CASSALTSGGNQPQHF	NA	TRBV7-8	few	TRBJ1-5
TGTGCCAGCAGTTTAAGGGGCTCTGGAAACACCATATATTTT	CASSLRGSGNTIYF	NA	TRBV28	NA	TRBJ1-3
TGTGCCAGCAGCTTAGGACGTCCAGGGGGCTACGAGCAGTACTTC	CASSLGRPGGYEQYF	TRBD1	TRBV11-2	NA	TRBJ2-7
TGCGCCAGCAGCTTGCTACAGGGGGCCTACAATGAGCAGTTCTTC	CASSLLQGAYNEQFF	TRBD1	TRBV5-1	NA	TRBJ2-1
TGTGCCAGCAGCTACCTAGCGGGGGGGATCGGGGAGCTGTTTTTT	CASSYLAGGIGELFF	TRBD2	TRBV11-2	NA	TRBJ2-2
TGTGCCAGCAGCCAGGGACAAACCCTCACCTCTGGAAACACCATATATTTT	CASSQGQTLTSGNTIYF	NA	TRBV4-2	NA	TRBJ1-3
TGTGCCAGCAGCCGTGCGGGGGGGACCAATGTTGGCTCCTACAATGAGCAGTTCTTC	CASSRAGGTNVGSYNEQFF	TRBD2	TRBV7-2	NA	TRBJ2-1
TGTGCCAGCAGCTTTATCGGAACCGGGACCGACGCCTACGAGCAGTACTTC	CASSFIGTGTDAYEQYF	NA	TRBV7-9	NA	TRBJ2-7
TGTGCCAGCAGCTTAGCAGGGCGCTATGGCTACACCTTC	CASSLAGRYGYTF	NA	TRBV7-9	NA	TRBJ1-2
TGTGCCAGCAGGCCGGGACAGGGGTTTTCAGATACGCAGTATTTT	CASRPGQGFSDTQYF	TRBD1	TRBV5-8	NA	TRBJ2-3
TGTGCCAGCAGGACATCAAGTAGCAGCACCGGGGAGCTGTTTTTT	CASRTSSSSTGELFF	NA	TRBV7-3	NA	TRBJ2-2
TGTGCCAGCAGGGAGTACAGAGGTAGCTCTGGAAACACCATATATTTT	CASREYRGSSGNTIYF	NA	TRBV2	NA	TRBJ1-3
TGTGCCAGCAGCGCTAGCGGGGGGGCCTACAATGAGCAGTTCTTC	CASSASGGAYNEQFF	TRBD2	TRBV7-8	NA	TRBJ2-1
TGTGCCAGCACCTCAAGTGGGGAGGGCAATCAGCCCCAGCATTTT	CASTSSGEGNQPQHF	NA	TRBV6-6	NA	TRBJ1-5
TGTGCCAGCTCAACAATTACGCGGGAGACCCAGTACTTC	CASSTITRETQYF	NA	TRBV18	NA	TRBJ2-5
TGTGCCAGTAGTATCAGGGGGGGGCTAGCGGGAGGACCCAATGAGCAGTTCTTC	CASSIRGGLAGGPNEQFF	TRBD2	TRBV19	few	TRBJ2-1
TGTGCCAGCAGCCAAGAGCACCATGGAAAGACCTATGGCTACACCTTC	CASSQEHHGKTYGYTF	NA	TRBV7-9	NA	TRBJ1-2
TGTGCCAGCAGTTACAATTGGGACGGCTACACCTTC	CASSYNWDGYTF	NA	TRBV28	NA	TRBJ1-2
TGTGCCAGCTCTGGGTCAGGGCTCACTAACTATGGCTACACCTTC	CASSGSGLTNYGYTF	NA	TRBV7-2	once	TRBJ1-2
TGTGCCAGCAGTGAACGGTGGGGCCAGAGTAATGAGCAGTTCTTC	CASSERWGQSNEQFF	NA	TRBV6-1	few	TRBJ2-1
TGTGCCAGCAGTGATGGGGAAGTAGACAGGATAATTATCCTCACAGATACGCAGTATTTT	CASSDGEVDRIIILTDTQYF	NA	TRBV2	NA	TRBJ2-3
TGTGCCAGCACTATGCCCCAGGATACGCAGTATTTT	CASTMPQDTQYF	NA	TRBV7-8	once	TRBJ2-3
TGTGCCAGCAGCTCCCATGGGGGGGGGCAGCAAGAGACCCAGTACTTC	CASSSHGGGQQETQYF	NA	TRBV7-6	once	TRBJ2-5
TGCAGCGTTGAGCCCGACAGGGGGCGCCAAGAGACCCAGTACTTC	CSVEPDRGRQETQYF	TRBD1	TRBV29-1	large	TRBJ2-5
TGTGCCAGCAGCTTAGAAGGTGTGGGGAGCGGACTAGCCAAAAACATTCAGTACTTC	CASSLEGVGSGLAKNIQYF	NA	TRBV7-2	NA	TRBJ2-4
TGTGCCAGCAGTTTATCCTCCATACTAGCGGGGATCTCCACAGATACGCAGTATTTT	CASSLSSILAGISTDTQYF	TRBD2	TRBV27	NA	TRBJ2-3
TGTGCCAGCAGCTCACGGACAGGGGGAGTTAAGGACTTC	CASSSRTGGVKDF	TRBD1	TRBV14	NA	TRBJ2-5